This TCR beta chain emerged from a study of CD8+ T cells in alopecia areata. The study's findings and limits: Normal scalp showed lower clonality than lesional scalp, especially alopecia totalis/universalis.

Treatment denoted: oral pan-JAK inhibitor, 5-10 mg twice daily. Researchers took lesional scalp punch biopsies and peripheral blood from people who were alopecia areata patients. It was from PBMCs that CD4+ and CD8+ T cells were sorted. Isolated RNA was reverse transcribed into cDNA used as the sequencing template. Assay used: immunoSEQ multiplex PCR; TCRdb lists only in-frame clones, some missing. The table shows a few hundred thousand clones, with around 43% occurring only once. The junction had 5 bases not matched to a gene; V was cut back by 5 bases and J by 6 bases. CDR1 and CDR2 (germline): MDHEN, SYDVKM. The CDR3 covers 16 residues. Turning to this clone: The antigen is not known.

This specimen consisted of CD4+ T cells sorted from blood, obtained at approximately week 39, from a patient treated with tofacitinib. The genes are TRBV28 and TRBJ2-1; 15 positions agree with TRBD2. This TCR derives from a human donor with alopecia areata. The DNA of the CDR3 is TGTGCCAGCAGTCCGGGACTAGCGGGAGGCGGCAATGAGCAGTTCTTC. Amino acids: CASSPGLAGGGNEQFF.